These 3 T cell receptor beta chains were all obtained from the same sample, sequenced in a study of shared clonotypes between healthy human individuals. Assay: immunoSEQ multiplex PCR; the TCRdb copy retains only in-frame clones and omits some. This table has 180,000 or so clones, 85% to 95% appearing once. The sample consisted of naive CD4+ T cells sorted from blood. This sample's subset: CD45RA+ positively selected. The receptor set was obtained from a woman in her thirties in good health.

The rearrangement joins TRBV18 to TRBJ2-5, with D perhaps TRBD1 or TRBD2 (5 bases each). Near its end, the DNA agrees better with TRBJ2-7, so the J call may be wrong. CDR1 and CDR2 (germline): KGHSH, LQKENI. CDR3 length equals 15 residues. CDR3 sequence (DNA): TGTGCCAGCTCCCTGAGGGGCAGTAGCTCCTACGAGCAGTACTTC. Translation gives CASSLRGSSSYEQYF.

The genes are TRBV7-8 and TRBJ2-5; D remains ambiguous. The J call may be wrong; the DNA end is better matched by TRBJ2-7. The germline gives CDR1 SGHVS, CDR2 FQNEAQ. The CDR3 spans 14 residues. DNA for the CDR3: TGTGCCAGCAGCTTACTAGTCTTCTCCTACGAGCAGTACTTC. Encoded protein: CASSLLVFSYEQYF.

The V call is TRBV28, the J call TRBJ2-5, with a tentative D call TRBD1 (6 bases). Trimming cost V 6 bases and J 1 base, with 15 bases left between them. Per germline, CDR1 MDHEN and CDR2 SYDVKM. CDR3 size: 15 residues. The CDR3 here is CASRTPSGAQETQYF. The CDR3 DNA follows: TGTGCCAGCAGGACCCCCTCAGGGGCCCAAGAGACCCAGTACTTC.